The present T cell receptor (beta chain) was sequenced within a study of T cells in Graves' hyperthyroidism and ophthalmopathy. Study as a whole: Specimen type is peripheral blood, collected at initial diagnosis prior to any treatment.

V dropped 7 bases and J dropped 0 bases, with 10 bases sitting between them. The CDR3 totals 14 residues. The table lists this clonotype with many counts. TCR beta CDR3 region amplification was performed from RNA transcripts. HTBI primers were the set used in a first-round RT-PCR of the TCR CDR3. TCRdb reanalysed the multiplex PCR reads using MiXCR and keeps one entry per CDR3 protein. The sample lists 600,000 to 700,000 distinct CDR3 sequences, roughly 14% occurring once. The origin of this receptor is a middle-aged woman with Graves' ophthalmopathy. The V and J genes are TRBV12-3 or TRBV12-4 and TRBJ1-5; D is perhaps TRBD1 (5 bases). The sample taken for sequencing was blood. The CDR3 region is CASKTRVSNQPQHF. The CDR3 DNA sequence: TGTGCCAGCAAGACCAGGGTTAGCAATCAGCCCCAGCATTTT.